This TCR beta chain was documented in a study of blood T cells in healthy people across ages. Study-wide results and limits: More naive CD4+ cells and higher diversity marked long-lived donors relative to aged donors.

This clonotype was detected a few times. Its specificity is unknown. No fewer than 5.5 micrograms of total RNA were isolated from every sample. V was clipped by 2 bases and J by 1 base, with 15 bases between them. The CDR3 sequence is 17 residues long. Then a second PCR, running roughly 6 to 12 cycles, was carried out with a sample-barcoded 5' primer and a J-beta primer mix. Every sample gave at least 2.5 million paired-end reads containing CDR3. One entry per CDR3 protein results from TCRdb running MiXCR on the 5' RACE reads. The table shows about 1.4 million distinct CDR3 sequences, with around 59% occurring only once.

The TCR sequence derives from a man between 18 and 29 years old in good health. The rearrangement links TRBV12-3 or TRBV12-4 to TRBJ1-5; TRBD1 is a possible D gene (5 bases). The sample was blood. Here the CDR3 reads CASSLTPRQGSNQPQHF. CDR3 in DNA: TGTGCCAGCAGTTTAACCCCACGGCAGGGAAGCAATCAGCCCCAGCATTTT.